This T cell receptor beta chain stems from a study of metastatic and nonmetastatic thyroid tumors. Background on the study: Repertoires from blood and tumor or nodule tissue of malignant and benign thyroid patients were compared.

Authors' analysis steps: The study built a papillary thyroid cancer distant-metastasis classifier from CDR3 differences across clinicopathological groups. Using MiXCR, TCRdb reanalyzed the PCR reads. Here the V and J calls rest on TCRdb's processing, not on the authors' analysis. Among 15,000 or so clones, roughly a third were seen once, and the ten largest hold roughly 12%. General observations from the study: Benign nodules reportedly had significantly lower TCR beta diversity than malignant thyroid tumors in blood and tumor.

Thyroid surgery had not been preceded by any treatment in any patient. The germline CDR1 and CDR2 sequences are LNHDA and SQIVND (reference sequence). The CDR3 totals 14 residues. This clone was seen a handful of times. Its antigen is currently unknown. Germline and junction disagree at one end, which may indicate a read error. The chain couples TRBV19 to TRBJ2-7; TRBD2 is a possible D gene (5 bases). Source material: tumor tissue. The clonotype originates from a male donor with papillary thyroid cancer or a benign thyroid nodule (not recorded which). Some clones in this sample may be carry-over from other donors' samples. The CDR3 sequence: CSSSIRGSAYEQYF. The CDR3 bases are TGTTCCAGTAGTATTCGGGGTAGTGCCTACGAGCAGTACTTC.